This TCR beta chain originates from a study of shared clonotypes between healthy human individuals (dated by TCRdb to between 2020 and 2021). Some background on the complete study: A couple of women and a few men aged 18 to 49 years were included in the cohort. Per donor, three plates each were used for CD4 naive and CD4 memory, two for CD8 naive, and one for CD8 memory. To estimate repertoire size and how much clonotypes are shared between individuals, the study performed deep sequencing of blood TCR repertoires from roughly five healthy adults. To increase sequencing depth and limit assay-specific biases, TCR repertoire library preparation and sequencing were carried out by different laboratories using diverse techniques. Per donor, leukapheresis produced somewhere between about 0.94 and 9.5 billion PBMCs.

To note about this clone: The target of this receptor is not known. Per-base quality was not reported, and no clone a single base away is much larger than it.

From the cysteine through the phenylalanine, the CDR3 covers 16 amino acids. Only CDR3 DNA is held: 48 bases, read in frame from base 1. From a lookup of the germline V gene, CDR1 and CDR2 are LGHNA and YSLEER. Trimming removed 5 bases from V and 3 bases from J; the gene matches leave 13 bases unexplained. The paper's findings and limits, for the study overall: Sampling was restricted to blood, and TCR repertoires in tissues likely differ from the TCR repertoires found in blood. Compared with non-shared clonotypes, clonotypes shared by all four sorted-subset donors had higher generation probabilities. Across a handful of donors, around 5% of naive CD4, approximately 4% of naive CD8, roughly 2.3% of memory CD4, and approximately 0.4% of memory CD8 clonotypes were shared. Larger estimated clonotype richness was generally found for naive subsets than for memory subsets. Because the study included only a small number of donors, the genetic and exposure-history diversity represented was limited. Rarefaction of sorted-subset datasets indicated incomplete sequencing despite the large sequencing depth. Pairwise subsampling led to the expectation that sequencing depth would affect the degree of clonotype sharing among donors.

The donors were healthy, HIV-negative adults who had no recently reported acute infections or vaccinations. Every donor was a Caucasian adult living in Nashville, Tennessee, USA. CD4+ T cells were enriched by magnetic negative selection, after which naive cells were positively selected on CD45RA and the negative fraction was taken as the memory subset. After blood collection by leukapheresis, PBMCs were isolated using Ficoll-Histopaque density gradient centrifugation and then cryopreserved in the vapor phase of liquid nitrogen. Analytical flow cytometry was used to check the purity and quantity of each magnetically sorted T cell population. Genomic DNA was isolated from each sorted fraction and quantified by UV absorbance on a Nanodrop 2000c. TCR CDR3 regions were amplified from genomic DNA by multiplex PCR using the deep immunoSEQ assay. For each cell subset, the extracted genomic DNA was distributed evenly across all wells of several immunoSEQ 96-well plates, and each plate served as one replicate. For sorted subsets, roughly 200 ng of genomic DNA, equivalent to 25,000 to 35,000 T cell genomes, went into each replicate PCR. The purified libraries were quantified using a Qubit 3.0 fluorometer, sized with a Bioanalyzer 2100, and then quantified again using the KAPA Library Quantification kit. Every immunoSEQ 96-well plate was sequenced on a separate single-read 150-cycle Illumina NextSeq 550 flow cell. The authors processed their data as follows. Because the immunoSEQ output included only junctional sequences and no quality scores, the filtering could not be the same as the filtering used for full-length reads. To assign V/J genes and CDR3, sequences were annotated against IMGT germline references using PyIR, a Python wrapper for IgBLAST v1.9. Reads with weak V/J assignments (E-value above 1e-6), missing CDR3, stop codons, out-of-frame junctions, or ambiguous translated residues were removed. V3J clonotypes were defined as sequences sharing an identical inferred V gene, J gene, and CDR3 amino acid sequence. Percentage overlap between repertoires was calculated by dividing the number of shared unique clonotypes by the size of the smaller repertoire. RTK rarefaction, the Chao1 estimator, and Recon v2.1 estimates of unobserved clonotypes were used to assess repertoire richness. Generation probabilities were computed with OLGA for all TCRbeta clonotypes obtained by the gDNA method from a handful of donors. The immuneACCESS repertoire file appears here via TCRdb, limited to in-frame rearrangements. These files lack a portion of the clones; in checked studies, under half of the deficit traces to unresolved V genes, and the cause of the others is not known. V and J calls and clone size are as listed in that table; D and trimming were resolved from the DNA. This sample has more than 2 million clones in its table, and roughly 96% of those were observed once. The ten largest clones represent roughly 0.13% of the sample.

Specimen: naive CD4+ T cells sorted from blood. The cell subset or site tag for this specimen amounts to: CD45RA+ positively selected. The rearranged segments are TRBV4-3 and TRBJ2-7; 7 nucleotides in the junction match TRBD2. The TCR was taken from a man younger than 35 in good health. This receptor has the CDR3 CASSKSVSGMFYEQYF. The DNA sequence is as follows: TGCGCCAGCAGCAAATCGGTAAGCGGGATGTTCTACGAGCAGTACTTC.